This TCR beta chain was sequenced during a study of Ad26.COV2.S vaccination and SARS-CoV-2 variants. About this clone: Its antigen is currently unknown.

Treatment given: around 19 received Ad26.COV2.S at low or high dose, single or two shots; roughly 5 received placebo; per-sample allocation not given. The samples date from day 63 after the first vaccine or placebo injection. General study results and limits: Recipients given vaccine exceeded placebo recipients in spike-specific TCR breadth.

The assay was immunoSEQ multiplex PCR, and TCRdb's table has in-frame clones only and misses some. Of 300,000 to 400,000 clones listed, approximately 86% are singletons. Germline V gene sequence: CDR1 LGHNA, CDR2 YSLEER. V was pared by 4 bases and J by 0 bases, with 12 bases between. This CDR3 has 15 amino acids. This specimen was peripheral blood, taken in a trial of Ad26.COV2.S vaccine versus placebo. The TCR comes from a person between 18 and 65 years old who received the Ad26.COV2.S COVID-19 vaccine or a placebo. The V gene is TRBV4-3, the J gene TRBJ1-2; D is unclear. CDR3 region: CASSRGRDANYGYTF. Written as DNA, the CDR3 is TGCGCCAGCAGCCGGGGAAGAGACGCTAACTATGGCTACACCTTC.